These 2 T cell receptor beta chains share one sample of origin, sequenced in a study of cytomegalovirus exposure and HLA in healthy donors. PCR was performed using 60 Vbeta and 13 Jbeta primers. TCRdb's table, derived via immunoSEQ multiplex PCR, lists solely in-frame clones and lacks some. The table includes 35,000 to 40,000 clones, 53% detected once. Sequenced sample: PBMCs. The origin of the receptors is a woman aged 40 to 55 in good health and CMV-seropositive.

The chain employs TRBV4-1 and TRBJ2-1, with TRBD2 matching over 9 bases. CDR1 is MGHRA, CDR2 YSYEKL, per germline. The junction had 9 bases not matched to a gene; V was cut back by 1 base and J by 8 bases. The CDR3 extends over 16 amino acids. CDR3: CASSQVGTSKIDEQFF. CDR3 DNA: TGCGCCAGCAGCCAAGTAGGGACTAGCAAGATCGATGAGCAGTTCTTC.

This chain's CDR3 is CASSLRGGHEQFF. CDR3 coding DNA: TGTGCCAGCAGCTTGCGGGGGGGCCATGAGCAGTTCTTC. The rearrangement links TRBV7-3 to TRBJ2-1; 9 bases align to TRBD2. Germline V gives CDR1 SGHTA, CDR2 FQGTGA. This CDR3 has 13 amino acids. V dropped 3 bases and J dropped 8; count of bases not matched to a gene: 2.